This TCR beta chain was sequenced during a study of cytomegalovirus exposure and HLA in healthy donors. The primer mix had 60 Vbeta and 13 Jbeta primers. TCRdb keeps only in-frame clones here, not all; method: immunoSEQ multiplex PCR. The sample records 200,000 to 250,000 clones, roughly 90% being singletons. Regarding this clone: The antigen remains undetermined.

Overall study results and limits: It was reported that the classifier diagnosed cytomegalovirus status with high specificity and sensitivity in both the original and validation cohorts.

V lost 8 bases, J lost 2 bases, and 4 bases stayed unmatched. The germline CDR1 and CDR2 sequences are LGHNA and YNFKEQ. CDR3 length: 13 amino acids. Sequencing input: PBMCs. The J gene is TRBJ2-7, the V gene TRBV4-2, with 9 bases aligning to TRBD1. The TCR comes from a woman in her late teens or twenties in good health and CMV-seronegative. The CDR3 sequence is CASRTGDTYEQYF. DNA for the CDR3: TGTGCCAGCCGGACAGGGGATACCTACGAGCAGTACTTC.